The next 4 T cell receptor beta chains were all read from a single sample in a study of T cell changes during pregnancy in multiple sclerosis. TCRdb keeps only in-frame clones here, not all; method: immunoSEQ multiplex PCR. The sample has tens of thousands of clones, approximately 90% seen once. The material sequenced was peripheral blood, taken before pregnancy. The receptors originated from a female donor with multiple sclerosis, enrolled in a pregnancy study.

The CDR3 DNA follows: TGTGCCTGGAGTGGACTAGTGGCGCAGTATTTT. Translation: CAWSGLVAQYF. This rearrangement joins TRBV30 to TRBJ2-3; D may be TRBD2 (6 bases). CDR3 length: 11 amino acids. Germline V gene data show CDR1 as GTSNPN and CDR2 as SVGIG (reference sequence). V lost 1 base to trimming and J lost 10 bases, with 9 bases between them.

The rearrangement links TRBV2 to TRBJ1-2, with D perhaps matching TRBD1 (5 bases). Germline V gene data show CDR1 as SNHLY and CDR2 as FYNNEI. The V end lost 1 base, the J end lost 4 bases, and 13 bases lay between the germline ends. The length of the CDR3 is 15 residues. The CDR3 nucleotides read TGTGCCAGCAGTGAAGTTCAGGGATTTGCCTATGGCTACACCTTC. Translation gives CASSEVQGFAYGYTF.

The V gene is TRBV7-9, the J gene TRBJ2-5, with D tentatively TRBD1 (6 bases). This CDR3 contains 16 residues. Trimming took 5 bases from V and 0 from J, leaving 16 bases between them. Germline V CDR1 and CDR2: SEHNR, FQNEAQ (reference sequence). The DNA of the CDR3 is TGTGCCAGCAGCAAATACAGGGTCCCCGACCAAGAGACCCAGTACTTC. Translation gives CASSKYRVPDQETQYF.

This clone showed up just once. This chain connects TRBV16 to TRBJ2-3; D is possibly TRBD1 (6 bases). Germline assignment: CDR1 KGHSY and CDR2 FQNENV. The CDR3 totals 15 residues. V lost 4 bases, J lost 1 base, and 12 bases lay in between. CDR3 nucleotide sequence: TGTGCCAGCAGCCCACCCGGGACACGCACAGATACGCAGTATTTT. Protein: CASSPPGTRTDTQYF.